This is a list of T cell receptor beta chains from one sample in a study of shared clonotypes between healthy human individuals. Assay used: immunoSEQ multiplex PCR; TCRdb lists only in-frame clones, some missing. The sample holds roughly 2.4 million clones, 95% seen once. Source material: naive CD4+ T cells sorted from blood. These receptors were taken from a man in his late teens or twenties in good health. Both conserved end residues are part of each CDR3. Each record gives: V gene, J gene, D gene, clone size, CDR3 protein, CDR3 DNA. D genes are given only for firm matches. A clone size is listed for some rows: how often the clone was seen (once, few, many), or a class if it is expanded.

TRBV6-5	TRBJ2-2	NA	NA	CASSYSGRGELFF	TGTGCCAGCAGTTACTCGGGGCGCGGGGAGCTGTTTTTT
TRBV6-5	TRBJ2-2	TRBD2	NA	CASGREPDTGELFF	TGTGCCAGCGGGCGGGAGCCGGACACCGGGGAGCTGTTTTTT
TRBV4-1	TRBJ1-1	NA	NA	CASSQDIGLVTEAFF	TGCGCCAGCAGCCAAGATATAGGGTTAGTCACTGAAGCTTTCTTT
TRBV2	TRBJ1-5	NA	NA	CASSEGFEPQHF	TGTGCCAGCAGTGAAGGCTTTGAGCCCCAGCATTTT
TRBV11-2	TRBJ2-5	NA	NA	CASSLGLGQETQYF	TGTGCCAGCAGCTTAGGTTTAGGTCAAGAGACCCAGTACTTC
TRBV19	TRBJ2-7	TRBD1	NA	CASSTSRDRGRAEQYF	TGTGCCAGTAGTACAAGCCGGGACAGGGGACGGGCCGAGCAGTACTTC
TRBV5-1	TRBJ1-5	TRBD1	once	CASSLGQGIGQPQHF	TGCGCCAGCAGCTTGGGACAGGGCATCGGACAGCCCCAGCATTTT
TRBV5-4	TRBJ2-7	NA	NA	CASSLTGAGARTYEQYF	TGTGCCAGCAGCCTAACGGGGGCAGGGGCGAGAACCTACGAGCAGTACTTC
TRBV2	TRBJ2-3	TRBD1	NA	CASSWDRGEDTQYF	TGTGCCAGCAGTTGGGACAGGGGGGAAGATACGCAGTATTTT
TRBV6-1	TRBJ1-3	TRBD1	NA	CASSRPGQGLYF	TGTGCCAGCAGTAGACCGGGACAGGGTTTATATTTT
TRBV2	TRBJ2-1	TRBD2	NA	CASSGLAGTPGEQFF	TGTGCCAGCAGTGGACTAGCGGGAACCCCGGGGGAGCAGTTCTTC
TRBV25-1	TRBJ2-1	TRBD2	NA	CASTPGLAGNNEQFF	TGTGCCAGCACTCCCGGACTAGCGGGCAACAATGAGCAGTTCTTC
TRBV19	TRBJ1-6	NA	NA	CASSVGQLNSPLHF	TGTGCCAGTAGCGTGGGACAACTTAATTCACCCCTCCACTTT
TRBV30	TRBJ2-6	NA	NA	CAWTLGLTQPSGANVLTF	TGTGCCTGGACTTTGGGACTCACCCAGCCTTCTGGGGCCAACGTCCTGACTTTC
TRBV4-3	TRBJ2-1	TRBD2	NA	CASSQGTSGVYNEQFF	TGCGCCAGCAGCCAAGGGACTAGCGGGGTCTACAATGAGCAGTTCTTC
TRBV6-5	TRBJ1-6	NA	few	CATSTEGKRSPLHF	TGTGCCACCAGCACAGAGGGTAAACGTTCACCCCTCCACTTT
TRBV11-3	TRBJ2-7	NA	NA	CASSPGGGFEQYF	TGTGCCAGCAGCCCAGGTGGGGGGTTCGAGCAGTACTTC
TRBV11-2	TRBJ1-1	NA	NA	CASSLGTFEAFF	TGTGCCAGCAGCTTAGGGACATTTGAAGCTTTCTTT
TRBV6-6	TRBJ1-2	NA	NA	CASRQDQTGIYGYTF	TGTGCCAGCAGACAGGATCAAACAGGGATCTATGGCTACACCTTC
TRBV5-1	TRBJ2-1	NA	NA	CASSPQNSGEQFF	TGCGCCAGCAGCCCTCAAAATTCGGGTGAGCAGTTCTTC
TRBV4-2	TRBJ1-3	NA	NA	CASSQEAYSGNTIYF	TGTGCCAGCAGCCAAGAAGCATACTCTGGAAACACCATATATTTT
TRBV10-3	TRBJ1-1	TRBD1	NA	CAIRGQGSEAFF	TGTGCCATCAGGGGACAGGGGTCTGAAGCTTTCTTT
TRBV29-1	TRBJ2-1	NA	NA	CSGRTPPNEQFF	TGCTCCGGGCGGACTCCCCCCAATGAGCAGTTCTTC
TRBV5-6	TRBJ1-5	NA	NA	CASSLEASRSNQPQHF	TGTGCCAGCAGCTTGGAGGCGAGTAGGAGCAATCAGCCCCAGCATTTT
TRBV11-2	TRBJ2-5	NA	NA	CASSLDRVDRETQYF	TGTGCCAGCAGCTTAGATCGGGTGGACCGGGAGACCCAGTACTTC
TRBV6-1	TRBJ2-7	NA	NA	CASSEGPRSYEQYF	TGTGCCAGCAGCGAAGGGCCCAGGTCCTACGAGCAGTACTTC
TRBV5-1	TRBJ1-2	NA	NA	CASSLVAGSPGGYTF	TGCGCCAGCAGCTTGGTGGCAGGTTCTCCGGGGGGCTACACCTTC
TRBV7-2	TRBJ1-2	TRBD1	NA	CASSKRGTGENYGYTF	TGTGCCAGCAGCAAACGTGGGACAGGCGAAAACTATGGCTACACCTTC
TRBV11-2	TRBJ2-7	TRBD1	once	CASLRQGASYEQYF	TGTGCCAGCCTCCGACAGGGGGCATCCTACGAGCAGTACTTC
TRBV18	TRBJ1-5	NA	NA	CASSQEGGGNQPQHF	TGTGCCAGCTCCCAAGAGGGGGGGGGCAATCAGCCCCAGCATTTT
TRBV9	TRBJ1-6	NA	NA	CASSVDGNSPLHF	TGTGCCAGCAGCGTCGACGGGAATTCACCCCTCCACTTT
TRBV7-2	TRBJ2-7	NA	NA	CASSLRDGYEQYF	TGTGCCAGCAGCCTCCGGGACGGTTACGAGCAGTACTTC
TRBV16	TRBJ1-2	NA	NA	CASSQYAELYTF	TGTGCCAGCAGCCAATACGCTGAATTGTACACCTTC
TRBV5-1	TRBJ2-1	NA	NA	CASSLAGQGKDNEQFF	TGCGCCAGCAGCTTGGCCGGTCAGGGGAAAGACAATGAGCAGTTCTTC
TRBV5-1	TRBJ2-7	NA	NA	CASSSDGRYEQYF	TGCGCCAGCAGCTCCGACGGCAGGTACGAGCAGTACTTC
TRBV6-1	TRBJ1-6	NA	NA	CASSEGGGIGSPLHF	TGTGCCAGCAGTGAAGGCGGGGGGATCGGCTCACCCCTCCACTTT
TRBV28	TRBJ2-7	TRBD1	NA	CASSLRQGAYEQYF	TGTGCCAGCAGTTTAAGACAGGGGGCGTACGAGCAGTACTTC
TRBV30	TRBJ2-2	TRBD1	once	CAWSKGQGFGELFF	TGTGCCTGGAGTAAGGGACAGGGGTTCGGGGAGCTGTTTTTT
TRBV10-3	TRBJ1-3	TRBD1	NA	CATTTGGISGNTIYF	TGTGCCACCACGACAGGGGGAATCTCTGGAAACACCATATATTTT
TRBV5-6	TRBJ2-5	TRBD2	NA	CASSFGAGGQETQYF	TGTGCCAGCAGCTTTGGAGCGGGGGGCCAAGAGACCCAGTACTTC
TRBV18	TRBJ1-2	TRBD1	NA	CASSLGGQTYGYTF	TGTGCCAGCTCACTGGGGGGACAGACCTATGGCTACACCTTC
TRBV9	TRBJ2-3	NA	NA	CASSAHSGQAFSTDTQYF	TGTGCCAGCAGCGCACATAGCGGACAGGCCTTTAGCACAGATACGCAGTATTTT
TRBV5-1	TRBJ2-1	NA	NA	CASSFITGSTDEQFF	TGCGCCAGCAGCTTTATTACTGGGTCCACGGATGAGCAGTTCTTC
TRBV29-1	TRBJ2-7	TRBD2	NA	CSVVVLAGASYEQYF	TGCAGCGTTGTGGTCCTAGCGGGAGCCTCCTACGAGCAGTACTTC
TRBV7-2	TRBJ2-5	TRBD1	NA	CASSLEGGRHGGDQYF	TGTGCCAGCAGCTTAGAAGGGGGCAGACACGGTGGGGACCAGTACTTC
TRBV10-3	TRBJ1-4	NA	NA	CATWGIPGKPLFF	TGTGCCACCTGGGGGATACCGGGGAAGCCGCTGTTTTTT